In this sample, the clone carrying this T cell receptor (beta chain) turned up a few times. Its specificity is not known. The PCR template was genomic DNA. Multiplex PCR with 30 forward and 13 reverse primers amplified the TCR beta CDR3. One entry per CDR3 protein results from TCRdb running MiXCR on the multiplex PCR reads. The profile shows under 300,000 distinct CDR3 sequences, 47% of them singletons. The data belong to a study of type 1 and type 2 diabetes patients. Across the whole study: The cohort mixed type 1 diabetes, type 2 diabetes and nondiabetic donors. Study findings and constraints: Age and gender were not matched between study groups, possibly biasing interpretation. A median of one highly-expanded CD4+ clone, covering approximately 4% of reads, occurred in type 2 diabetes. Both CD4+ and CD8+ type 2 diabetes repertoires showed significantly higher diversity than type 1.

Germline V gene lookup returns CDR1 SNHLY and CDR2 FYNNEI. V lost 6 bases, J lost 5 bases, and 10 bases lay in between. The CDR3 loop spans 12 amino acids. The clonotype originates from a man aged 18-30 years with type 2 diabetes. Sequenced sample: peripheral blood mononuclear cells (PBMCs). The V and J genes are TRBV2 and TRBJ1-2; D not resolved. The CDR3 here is CASRGTRYGYTF. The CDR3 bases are TGTGCCAGCAGGGGAACAAGGTATGGCTACACCTTC.